This T cell receptor (beta chain) was obtained from a study of blood T cell repertoires in COVID-19. Study background: Samples taken during acute and convalescent COVID-19 were collected in the United States, Italy and Spain. T cells, B-cell-depleted T cells, or PBMCs supplied cDNA or gDNA.

This clone showed up just once. The germline gives CDR1 GTSNPN, CDR2 SVGIG (reference sequence). CDR3 length: 13 residues. The V gene lost 0 bases and the J gene lost 7 bases, with 12 bases spanning the gap. Original data processing: How many nucleated cells were present was estimated from reference gene primer amplification. Clones were sequenced by immunoSEQ multiplex PCR, and TCRdb holds only the in-frame ones, with some missing. The V and J calls and the clone size are those of that table, but D and trimming were determined from the DNA. The data contain around 250,000 clones, 65% to 85% of them singletons.

The sample was peripheral blood. The TCR sequence derives from a woman between 35 and 50 years old who had recovered from COVID-19. The chain has TRBV30 and TRBJ2-5, with no clear D. CDR3 coding DNA: TGTGCCTGGAGTGTACTCGGATCGGGGACCCAGTACTTC. Encoded protein: CAWSVLGSGTQYF.